A selection of T cell receptor beta chains follows, all from one sample in a study of blood T cell repertoires in COVID-19. Assay: immunoSEQ multiplex PCR; the TCRdb copy retains only in-frame clones and omits some. The sample yields 35,000 to 40,000 clones, approximately 81% seen once. What was sequenced was peripheral blood. The source of these receptors is a human donor in a cohort sampled during active COVID-19. Both conserved end residues are part of each CDR3. Fields, in order: V gene, clone size, D gene, J gene, CDR3 protein, CDR3 DNA. A D gene is named only where the DNA matches it firmly. Size tells how often a clone was seen (once, few, many) or the class of an expanded clone, and some rows leave it out.

V gene: TRBV7-9
clone size: .
D gene: .
J gene: TRBJ1-2
CDR3 protein: CASSLGGGGYTF
CDR3 DNA: TGTGCCAGCAGCTTGGGTGGGGGCGGCTACACCTTC

V gene: TRBV25-1
clone size: once
D gene: .
J gene: TRBJ1-1
CDR3 protein: CASKAGLPAEAFF
CDR3 DNA: TGTGCCAGCAAGGCAGGGCTCCCCGCTGAAGCTTTCTTT

V gene: TRBV2
clone size: .
D gene: .
J gene: TRBJ2-6
CDR3 protein: CASSPSNSGANVLTF
CDR3 DNA: TGTGCCAGCAGTCCTAGCAACTCTGGGGCCAACGTCCTGACTTTC

V gene: TRBV5-4
clone size: .
D gene: .
J gene: TRBJ1-6
CDR3 protein: CASSPRERKLNSPLHF
CDR3 DNA: TGTGCCAGCAGCCCAAGAGAAAGGAAACTAAATTCACCCCTCCACTTT

V gene: TRBV11-2
clone size: .
D gene: TRBD2
J gene: TRBJ2-5
CDR3 protein: CASSLDPYSGGQETQYF
CDR3 DNA: TGTGCCAGCAGCTTAGACCCTTATTCGGGGGGCCAAGAGACCCAGTACTTC

V gene: TRBV6-5
clone size: .
D gene: TRBD1
J gene: TRBJ1-6
CDR3 protein: CASSSDGTESSPLHF
CDR3 DNA: TGTGCCAGCAGCTCGGACGGGACAGAGTCATCACCCCTCCACTTT

V gene: TRBV19
clone size: .
D gene: .
J gene: TRBJ1-4
CDR3 protein: CASSKPGLAHFATNEKLFF
CDR3 DNA: TGTGCCAGTAGCAAACCGGGACTGGCCCACTTTGCAACTAATGAAAAACTGTTTTTT

V gene: TRBV7-8
clone size: .
D gene: .
J gene: TRBJ2-7
CDR3 protein: CASSPQGRGAFYEQYF
CDR3 DNA: TGTGCCAGCAGCCCGCAGGGGAGGGGAGCGTTCTACGAGCAGTACTTC

V gene: TRBV5-1
clone size: .
D gene: .
J gene: TRBJ1-6
CDR3 protein: CASSLVGQISSYNSPLHF
CDR3 DNA: TGCGCCAGCAGCTTAGTAGGACAGATAAGCTCCTATAATTCACCCCTCCACTTT

V gene: TRBV7-9
clone size: .
D gene: TRBD1
J gene: TRBJ1-1
CDR3 protein: CASSTYRGRGNTEAFF
CDR3 DNA: TGTGCCAGCAGCACCTACAGGGGGCGCGGGAACACTGAAGCTTTCTTT

V gene: TRBV6-4
clone size: .
D gene: .
J gene: TRBJ2-3
CDR3 protein: CASSAFGIADTQYF
CDR3 DNA: TGTGCCAGCAGTGCGTTCGGGATCGCAGATACGCAGTATTTT